This T cell receptor (beta chain) was retrieved from a study of T-cell reconstitution after alpha-beta-depleted transplantation in children. Study observations and caveats: A year post-transplant, T-cell counts and diversity derived mostly from newly produced T cells. The study reportedly traced alpha-beta T cells about two months after transplant to several hundred expanded graft clones.

The CDR3 sequence is 14 residues long. Germline-derived CDR1 and CDR2 are SGHNT and YYREEE (reference sequence). The V end was cut by 0 bases, the J end by 5 bases, with 9 bases between. Molecular barcoding with unique molecular identifiers was used for the TCRbeta library. TCRdb redid the calling of the PCR reads with MiXCR, one entry per CDR3 protein. The sample includes around 580,000 distinct CDR3 sequences, more than 20% of them seen just once. On this clonotype: The antigen is undetermined.

The receptor comes from a boy in the first two years of life who had a stem cell transplant for acute myeloid leukemia, so the T cells may come from the graft donor. The sample here was PBMCs, mostly from graft donor cells, taken 360 days after TCRalphabeta/CD19-depleted stem cell transplant. The V gene is TRBV5-4, the J gene TRBJ2-1, with D possibly being TRBD1 or TRBD2 (5 bases each). The CDR3 DNA reads TGTGCCAGCAGCTTGGGGGACCGCAACAATGAGCAGTTCTTC. Translating it yields CASSLGDRNNEQFF.